This entry lists 32 T cell receptor beta chains sequenced from one sample in a study of post-analysis software for immune sequencing data. Study outcomes and limitations: The five TRBV segments detected at higher frequency in patients than in controls included TRBV5-6, TRBV5-1 and TRBV20-1.

Carried by the TCR beta cDNA libraries were unique molecular identifiers. TCRdb reanalysed the PCR reads using MiXCR and keeps one entry per CDR3 protein. Counted here are hundreds of thousands of distinct CDR3 sequences, around 40% occurring once; the ten biggest clones make up about 12%. No antigen is known for these receptors. Material for sequencing was blood. The receptors originated from a girl aged 5 to 17 with multiple sclerosis.

This clonotype was observed a handful of times. J is TRBJ2-1 and V is TRBV7-2; D is undetermined. From germline, CDR1 is SGHTA and CDR2 FQGNSA. V was shortened by 5 bases and J by 4 bases, with 9 bases between the two germline ends. The CDR3 length is 13 residues. The DNA for the CDR3 is TGTGCCAGCAGCCCTACTAATTACAATGAGCAGTTCTTC. This translates into CASSPTNYNEQFF. The full variable domain, rest sourced from reference TRBV7-2 and TRBJ2-1, is GAGVSQSPSNKVTEKGKDVELRCDPISGHTALYWYRQSLGQGLEFLIYFQGNSAPDKSGLPSDRFSAERTGGSVSTLTIQRTQQEDSAVYLCASSPTNYNEQFFGPGTRLTVL.

This chain connects TRBV5-6 to TRBJ2-1; 7 bases line up with TRBD1. Trimming cost V 3 bases and J 7 bases; bases outside gene matches: 7. The germline V gene has CDR1 SGHDT and CDR2 YYEEEE. The CDR3 is made up of 14 amino acids. The CDR3 nucleotides are TGTGCCAGCAGCTCTAGACAGGGAAAGAATGAGCAGTTCTTC. This translates into CASSSRQGKNEQFF.

The chain recombines TRBV20-1 with TRBJ2-5; 12 nucleotides align to TRBD2. The last part of the DNA fits TRBJ2-7 better; the J call may be wrong. The CDR3 is made up of 14 amino acids. Germline CDR1 reads DFQATT; CDR2 reads SNEGSKA (reference sequence). CDR3 bases: TGCAGTGCTAGGCCTGGGACTAGCGGGTACGAGCAGTACTTC. This translates into CSARPGTSGYEQYF.

This clonotype was recorded a few times. The chain joins TRBV29-1 to TRBJ2-3, with 12 bases lining up with TRBD2. The CDR3 has 16 residues. The J segment lost 5 bases and the V segment lost 7 bases, leaving 13 bases of the junction unmatched. Per the germline V gene, CDR1 is SQVTM and CDR2 is ANQGSEA. CDR3 DNA sequence: TGCAGCGCTACTCGACTAGCGGGAGCGGGAGTAGATACGCAGTATTTT. It codes for CSATRLAGAGVDTQYF.

This clonotype occurred a few times. A junction boundary mismatches the germline segment, possibly from a read error. The V and J genes are TRBV7-7 and TRBJ2-2, with D unclear. The germline V gene encodes CDR1 SSHAT and CDR2 FNYEAQ (reference sequence). This CDR3 comprises 16 residues. The CDR3 region has the DNA TGTGCTAGCAGTCTCGGAAGACTCGTAAACACCGGGGAGCTGTTTTTT. It encodes CASSLGRLVNTGELFF.

There are a few counts of this clonotype. This chain links TRBV28 with TRBJ2-5; the match to TRBD1 covers 7 bases. The assigned J gene may be wrong: the sequence end matches TRBJ2-7 better. Germline assignment: CDR1 MDHEN and CDR2 SYDVKM. CDR3 length: 14 amino acids. The CDR3 here is CASRPQGSVGEQYF. DNA for the CDR3: TGTGCCAGCAGGCCACAGGGGAGCGTAGGCGAGCAGTACTTC.

The count of this clonotype is one. A much larger clone is a single base away; this may be a read error. This chain connects TRBV29-1 to TRBJ2-1; D remains unclear. The CDR3 is 11 residues long. Per germline, CDR1 SQVTM and CDR2 ANQGSEA. The CDR3 reads CGVLTPAREFF. The CDR3 DNA follows: TGCGGCGTCTTAACCCCGGCTCGGGAGTTCTTC.

This clonotype turned up a few times. The V call is TRBV29-1, the J call TRBJ2-5; tentatively, D is TRBD1 or TRBD2 (6 bases each). The CDR3 covers 11 residues. V was cut by 6 bases and J by 5 bases, with 10 bases left in between. Germline V lookup: CDR1 SQVTM, CDR2 ANQGSEA. CDR3 sequence (DNA): TGCAGCGTCGGGGGCGTGGAGACCCAGTACTTC. As protein: CSVGGVETQYF. The whole variable domain, filled in from reference TRBV29-1 and TRBJ2-5, reads SAVISQKPSRDICQRGTSLTIQCQVDSQVTMMFWYRQQPGQSLTLIATANQGSEATYESGFVIDKFPISRPNLTFSTLTVSNMSPEDSSIYLCSVGGVETQYFGPGTRLLVL.

This clonotype has only a few counts. A junction boundary mismatches the germline segment, possibly from a read error. The chain is built from TRBV4-1 and TRBJ2-7; D may be TRBD1 (5 bases). Per germline, CDR1 MGHRA and CDR2 YSYEKL. The CDR3 consists of 11 residues. Written as DNA, the CDR3 is TGCGTCAGCAGCCAGGGCGCCGAGCAGTACTTC. Translating gives CVSSQGAEQYF.

Details on this clonotype: The junction departs from the called germline gene at one end, perhaps through a read error. V and J are TRBV7-9 and TRBJ1-2; 11 positions match TRBD1. CDR3 length: 15 amino acids. Germline V gives CDR1 SEHNR, CDR2 FQNEAQ (reference sequence). The CDR3: CASSLAGTGGFGYTF. The CDR3 DNA sequence: TGTGCCAGCAGCCTAGCCGGGACAGGGGGATTTGGCTACACCTTC.

The chain uses TRBV10-3 and TRBJ2-5; either TRBD1 or TRBD2 may fit D (6 bases each). V was cut by 0 bases and J by 3 bases, with 11 bases left in between. The CDR3 consists of 15 residues. Germline lookup yields CDR1 ENHRY and CDR2 SYGVKD. The DNA of the CDR3 is TGTGCCATCAGTGAGTCGACTAGGGGGAAAGAGACCCAGTACTTC. Translated: CAISESTRGKETQYF.

Regarding this clonotype: At one boundary the junction diverges from the germline segment, which might be a read error. This chain links TRBV5-1 with TRBJ1-1; weak D call: TRBD1 (6 bases). CDR1 SGHRS and CDR2 YFSETQ come from the germline V gene. The CDR3 consists of 18 residues. The CDR3 DNA is TGCGCCAGCAGCTTGGGGGGGGGCGTCCACCCCCTGAACACGGAAGCTTTCTTT. Translating it yields CASSLGGGVHPLNTEAFF.

This clonotype was observed a few times. The chain combines TRBV29-1 with TRBJ2-1, with 9 positions matching TRBD2. V lost 5 bases, J lost 2 bases, and 4 bases stayed unmatched. CDR3 length: 14 amino acids. Germline V CDR1 and CDR2: SQVTM, ANQGSEA. The CDR3 protein is CSVPAGGTYNEQFF. The CDR3 DNA reads TGCAGCGTTCCAGCGGGAGGTACCTACAATGAGCAGTTCTTC.

The chain's CDR3 is CSARAGGNYGYTF. The CDR3 coding sequence is TGCAGTGCTAGAGCCGGGGGGAACTATGGCTACACCTTC. This rearrangement joins TRBV20-1 to TRBJ1-2; TRBD1 might be the D (5 bases). V was cut by 1 base and J by 2 bases, with 8 bases left in between. The length of the CDR3 is 13 residues. The V gene's germline CDR1 is DFQATT and CDR2 SNEGSKA (reference sequence).

The chain is built from TRBV4-1 and TRBJ2-1, with D tentatively TRBD1 or TRBD2 (5 bases each). The germline gives CDR1 MGHRA, CDR2 YSYEKL. The length of the CDR3 is 17 residues. Trimming removed 2 bases at V and 5 bases at J, with 19 bases between. The CDR3 DNA is TGCGCCAGCAGCCAAAAAAAAACCCGGGACCTCCACAATGAGCAGTTCTTC. It translates to CASSQKKTRDLHNEQFF.

The chain's CDR3 is CSVEEAGFYNEQFF. The CDR3, as DNA: TGCAGCGTTGAAGAGGCGGGATTCTACAATGAGCAGTTCTTC. The chain combines TRBV29-1 with TRBJ2-1; D possibly corresponds to TRBD2 (6 bases). The CDR3 has 14 residues. Germline V gene sequence: CDR1 SQVTM, CDR2 ANQGSEA. Between the trimmed V and J ends, which lost 0 bases and 3 bases, there was a span of 9 bases.

This clonotype was seen only a few times. The chain couples TRBV5-1 to TRBJ2-3; TRBD1 might be the D (5 bases). The V end was cut by 0 bases, the J end by 3 bases, with 11 bases between. CDR1 and CDR2 from the germline V gene are SGHRS and YFSETQ. CDR3 size: 15 residues. CDR3 DNA: TGCGCCAGCAGCTTGGATGCAGGGAAGACAGATACGCAGTATTTT. Translated: CASSLDAGKTDTQYF.

The V gene is TRBV5-6, the J gene TRBJ2-6, with 8 bases aligning to TRBD1. V lost 4 bases and J lost 1; bases outside the gene matches: 10. This CDR3 has 18 amino acids. CDR1 and CDR2 from the germline V gene are SGHDT and YYEEEE. The CDR3 region is CASSEEGTGWSGANVLTF. As DNA, the CDR3 is TGTGCCAGCAGCGAGGAGGGGACAGGCTGGTCTGGGGCCAACGTCCTGACTTTC.

This clonotype has more than one count but fewer than ten. The rearrangement joins TRBV28 to TRBJ2-7; TRBD2 is a possible D gene (6 bases). The CDR3 loop spans 16 amino acids. The V end lost 3 bases, the J end lost 5 bases, and 20 bases lay between the germline ends. Per the germline V gene, CDR1 is MDHEN and CDR2 is SYDVKM. CDR3 sequence reads: CASSFPSVIRENEQYF. The CDR3, as DNA: TGTGCCAGCAGTTTCCCCTCCGTAATCCGGGAGAACGAGCAGTACTTC.

The J gene is TRBJ2-3, the V gene TRBV6-1; perhaps TRBD1 as D (5 bases). Germline V gene data show CDR1 as MNHNS and CDR2 as SASEGT. Trimming stripped 2 bases from V and 5 bases from J, with 11 bases between. This CDR3 region has 14 residues. CDR3 DNA: TGTGCCAGCAGTGAAACGACAGCTTTAGATACGCAGTATTTT. Translation: CASSETTALDTQYF.

This clonotype occurred a few times. This chain joins TRBV29-1 and TRBJ2-3; no reliable D call. Germline V gives CDR1 SQVTM, CDR2 ANQGSEA. V lost 5 bases to trimming and J lost 4 bases, with 10 bases between them. CDR3 length equals 12 residues. The CDR3 DNA follows: TGCAGCGTTTTTGGGCTCGCAGATACGCAGTATTTT. Encoded protein: CSVFGLADTQYF.

The chain combines TRBV10-1 with TRBJ2-7; the D is unclear. The CDR3 is 12 amino acids. Deletions cut 6 bases from V and 9 bases from J, with 15 bases between. The germline gives CDR1 WNHNN, CDR2 SYGVQD (reference sequence). The CDR3 region has the DNA TGCGCCAGCAGGGAGACGAAGGTAGCGCAGTACTTC. This encodes CASRETKVAQYF.

This clonotype appeared a few times. CDR3 DNA sequence: TGTGCCAGCCCCACTACAGGGGGAGGTGTTGGCGAGCAGTACTTC. It codes for CASPTTGGGVGEQYF. This chain links TRBV21-1 with TRBJ2-5; TRBD1, the table's D call, was not compared with the DNA. The J call is in doubt because the DNA end fits TRBJ2-7 better. TRBV21-1 is an annotated pseudogene. This CDR3 is built from 15 residues.

V usage is TRBV5-1 and J usage is TRBJ2-5; maybe TRBD2 (5 bases). The germline V gene encodes CDR1 SGHRS and CDR2 YFSETQ. Trimming took off 0 bases at V and 11 bases at J, with 20 bases between the two ends. The CDR3 spans 15 residues. The CDR3, as DNA: TGCGCCAGCAGCTTGGGAGGCCAGGCCTACGGGGAGCAGTACTTC. Its translation: CASSLGGQAYGEQYF.

CDR3 bases: TGTGCCAGCAGTCTCCGAGCGGGAGAGGGGCCTAACGGAGATACGCAGTATTTT. Protein product: CASSLRAGEGPNGDTQYF. The V call is TRBV12-3 or TRBV12-4, the J call TRBJ2-3; 8 nucleotides line up with TRBD2. The CDR3 contains 18 residues. V dropped 5 bases and J dropped 5; count of bases not matched to a gene: 18.

The chain links TRBV12-3 or TRBV12-4 to TRBJ2-2; 11 bases align to TRBD2. J gave up 6 bases and V 6 bases, and 9 bases lay outside the gene matches. The CDR3 runs 16 residues. The CDR3: CASRRAGTSGAGELFF. CDR3 DNA sequence: TGTGCCAGCAGAAGAGCTGGGACTAGCGGAGCCGGGGAGCTGTTTTTT.

The chain employs TRBV28 and TRBJ1-6; D call uncertain. In germline, CDR1 is MDHEN, CDR2 SYDVKM. V lost 2 bases to trimming and J lost 5 bases, with 10 bases between them. The CDR3 totals 15 residues. The CDR3, as DNA: TGTGCCAGCAGTTTACGAATTGGGAATAATTCACCCCTCCACTTT. Translation gives CASSLRIGNNSPLHF. The whole variable domain, filled in from reference TRBV28 and TRBJ1-6, reads DVKVTQSSRYLVKRTGEKVFLECVQDMDHENMFWYRQDPGLGLRLIYFSYDVKMKEKGDIPEGYSVSREKKERFSLILESASTNQTSMYLCASSLRIGNNSPLHFGNGTRLTVT.

The chain couples TRBV12-3 or TRBV12-4 to TRBJ1-2; tentative D call: TRBD1 (5 bases). The CDR3 length is 12 residues. The V gene lost 4 bases and the J gene lost 6 bases, with 9 bases spanning the gap. The CDR3 DNA reads as TGTGCCAGCAGTTATTCCAGGGATGGCTACACCTTC. This translates into CASSYSRDGYTF.

The chain joins TRBV27 to TRBJ2-5; 9 bases are a match to TRBD2. TRBJ2-7 matches the DNA end more closely, so the J call is doubtful. Germline V gene lookup returns CDR1 MNHEY and CDR2 SMNVEV (reference sequence). This CDR3 has 14 residues. DNA of the CDR3: TGTGCCAGCAGTTTAGTGCGGGAGGGCGACGAGCAGTACTTC. Translated, it gives CASSLVREGDEQYF.

In its sample, this clonotype was seen a few times. One base away lies a much larger clone, so this may be a sequencing read error. This sequence joins TRBV27 and TRBJ2-7; 8 nucleotides line up with TRBD1. CDR3 length: 14 amino acids. Germline CDR1 MNHEY, CDR2 SMNVEV (reference sequence). V gave up 6 bases and J gave up 1 base; unmatched junction bases: 5. CDR3 in amino acids: CASRETGVSYEQYF. CDR3 nucleotides: TGTGCCAGCAGGGAGACAGGGGTGTCCTACGAGCAGTACTTC.

This clonotype was observed a handful of times. V and J are TRBV7-9 and TRBJ2-7; D might be TRBD1 (6 bases). This CDR3 has 14 residues. The V end was cut by 6 bases, the J end by 6 bases, with 18 bases between. Germline V lookup: CDR1 SEHNR, CDR2 FQNEAQ (reference sequence). The CDR3 region is CASSGSQGFLEQYF. For the CDR3, the DNA is TGTGCCAGCAGTGGGTCTCAGGGGTTTCTCGAGCAGTACTTC. The full variable domain, its missing parts supplied by reference TRBV7-9 and TRBJ2-7, is DTGVSQNPRHKITKRGQNVTFRCDPISEHNRLYWYRQTLGQGPEFLTYFQNEAQLEKSRLLSDRFSAERPKGSFSTLEIQRTEQGDSAMYLCASSGSQGFLEQYFGPGTRLTVT.

This clonotype was seen a few times. V and J are TRBV28 and TRBJ1-2, with D possibly being TRBD1 (5 bases). V shed 3 bases and J shed 2 bases, with 10 bases lying between them. The CDR3 sequence is 14 residues long. CDR1 and CDR2 from the germline V gene are MDHEN and SYDVKM. In DNA, the CDR3 is TGTGCCAGCAGTTTGGGAGCAGGGAACTATGGCTACACCTTC. Protein sequence: CASSLGAGNYGYTF.